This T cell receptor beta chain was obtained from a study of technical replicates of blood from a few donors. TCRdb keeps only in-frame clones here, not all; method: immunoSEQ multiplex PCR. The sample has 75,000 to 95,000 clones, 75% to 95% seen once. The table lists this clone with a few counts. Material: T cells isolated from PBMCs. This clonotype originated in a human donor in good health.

The CDR3 loop reads CASSLVPLGSKNTEAFF. The CDR3 DNA reads TGTGCCAGCAGCTTAGTTCCCCTAGGATCGAAGAACACTGAAGCTTTCTTT. The chain has TRBV13 and TRBJ1-1; D gene uncertain. The CDR3 has 17 residues. Trimming stripped 1 base from V and 1 base from J, with 16 bases between. Germline V gene data show CDR1 as PRHDT and CDR2 as FYEKMQ (reference sequence).